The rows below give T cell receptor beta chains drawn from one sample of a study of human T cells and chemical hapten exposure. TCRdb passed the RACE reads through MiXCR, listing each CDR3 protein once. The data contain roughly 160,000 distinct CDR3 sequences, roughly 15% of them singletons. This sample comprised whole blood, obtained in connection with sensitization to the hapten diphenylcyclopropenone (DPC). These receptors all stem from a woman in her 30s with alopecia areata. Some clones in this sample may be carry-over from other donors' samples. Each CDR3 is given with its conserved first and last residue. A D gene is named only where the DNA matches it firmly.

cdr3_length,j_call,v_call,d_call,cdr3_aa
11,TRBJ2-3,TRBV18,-,CVGTIADTQYF
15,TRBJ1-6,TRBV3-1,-,CASSRNSGSNSPLHF
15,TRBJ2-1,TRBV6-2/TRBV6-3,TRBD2,CASSYGGLAGGWQFF
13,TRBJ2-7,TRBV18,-,CASSPPGYYEQYF
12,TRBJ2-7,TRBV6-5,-,CASRGTSYEQYF
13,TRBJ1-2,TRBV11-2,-,CASSPRGPGGYTF
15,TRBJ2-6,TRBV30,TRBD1,CAWRRGQAGANVLTF
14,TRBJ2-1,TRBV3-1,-,CASSADLVSNEQFF
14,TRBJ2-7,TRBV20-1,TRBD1,CSARLDRGLYEQYF
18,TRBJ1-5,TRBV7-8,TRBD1,CASSLNSGTGSSNQPQHF
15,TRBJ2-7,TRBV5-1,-,CASRPWGEGGYEQYF
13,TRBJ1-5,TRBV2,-,CASSPDRNQPQHF
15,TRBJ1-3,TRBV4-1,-,CASSQGTTAGNTIYF
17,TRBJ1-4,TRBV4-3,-,CASSQDLVGGGGEKLFF
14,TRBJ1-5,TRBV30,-,CAWSGTYSNQPQHF
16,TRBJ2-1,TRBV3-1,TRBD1,CASTPTGQGSYNEQFF
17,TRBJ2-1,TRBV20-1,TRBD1,CSARDQGQGISYNEQFF
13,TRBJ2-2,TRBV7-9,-,CASSLGMIGELFF
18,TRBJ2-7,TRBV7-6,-,CASSLKRGLVDTSYEQYF
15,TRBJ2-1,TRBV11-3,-,CASSLRVGGGDEQFF
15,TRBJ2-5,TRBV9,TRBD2,CASSVGGTSGETQYF
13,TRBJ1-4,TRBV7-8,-,CASSLRDDEKLFF
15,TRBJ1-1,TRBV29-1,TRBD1,CSVEEGQGVNAEAFF
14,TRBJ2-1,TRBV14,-,CASSRLGSYNEQFF